The present T cell receptor (beta chain) was sequenced within a study of beta chain features in type 1 diabetes. Sequenced material consisted of expressed TCRB transcripts (all of the isolated RNA was reverse transcribed). The method was immunoSEQ multiplex PCR; TCRdb's version includes in-frame clones alone and lacks a portion of them. In the table there are under 200,000 clones, approximately 8.1% of which are singletons. Germline V gene data show CDR1 as SGHTA and CDR2 as FQGNSA. The CDR3 spans 15 residues. The germline V and J ends were trimmed by 1 base and 3 bases, with 13 bases remaining between them.

This clonotype was sampled from a man between 18 and 29 years old in good health. This rearrangement joins TRBV7-2 to TRBJ2-7, with D tentatively TRBD1 (5 bases). Sample: central memory CD4+ T cells from blood. This CDR3 is CASSLVGADDYEQYF. CDR3 DNA: TGTGCCAGCAGCTTAGTTGGGGCAGACGACTACGAGCAGTACTTC.